In this sample, the clone carrying this TCR beta chain turned up many times. The data are from a study of T cells in Graves' hyperthyroidism and ophthalmopathy. In germline, CDR1 is SEHNR, CDR2 FQNEAQ (reference sequence). The CDR3 loop spans 14 amino acids. The V and J ends lost 1 base and 3 bases respectively, with 10 bases between them. It was RNA transcripts that yielded the amplified TCR beta CDR3 regions. TCR CDR3 regions were first amplified by RT-PCR with HTBI primers. MiXCR, run by TCRdb on the multiplex PCR reads, gives a single entry per CDR3 protein. The repertoire holds some 440,000 distinct CDR3 sequences, with approximately 14% as singletons.

This chain connects TRBV7-9 to TRBJ2-7; D might be TRBD1 (5 bases). Sequenced input: blood. The TCR originated in a woman between 18 and 29 years old with Graves' hyperthyroidism. This chain's CDR3 is CASSLEAGHYEQYF. The CDR3 coding sequence is TGTGCCAGCAGCTTAGAGGCAGGGCACTACGAGCAGTACTTC.